The 17 T cell receptor beta chains below come from one sample, sequenced in a study of OX40 agonist ivuxolimab in advanced cancers. Preparation of the library involved the immunoSEQ multiplex PCR assay. Not all clones reach the TCRdb copy of this immuneACCESS table, which keeps in-frame sequences only. Checked studies attribute under half of the gap to unresolved V genes and leave the rest unexplained. This sample lists under 8,000 clones; more than 65% were detected once. The ten largest clones represent roughly 34% of the sample. Sequencing was performed on CD4+ or CD8+ T cells sorted from blood, taken in a trial of the OX40 agonist ivuxolimab. These receptors were collected from an adult with an advanced solid tumor such as melanoma, head and neck, liver or kidney cancer.

The gene calls are TRBV28 and TRBJ1-2; no clear D gene. The CDR3 spans 13 residues. CDR1 and CDR2 (germline): MDHEN, SYDVKM. The germline V and J ends were trimmed by 2 bases and 3 bases, with 7 bases remaining between them. The CDR3 nucleotides read TGTGCCAGCAGTTTAGGACTTGACTATGGCTACACCTTC. Translating it yields CASSLGLDYGYTF.

The rearrangement uses TRBV27 and TRBJ2-2; D is ambiguous. The CDR3 extends over 12 amino acids. Trimming removed 1 base from V and 6 bases from J, with 3 bases in between. Germline V gene lookup returns CDR1 MNHEY and CDR2 SMNVEV (reference sequence). CDR3 loop: CASSLLAGELFF. Here the CDR3 DNA reads TGTGCCAGCAGTTTATTGGCCGGGGAGCTGTTTTTT.

This chain links TRBV9 with TRBJ2-5, with 7 bases lining up with TRBD2. V shed 0 bases and J 4 bases; nucleotides not matched to a gene: 6. Germline V gene lookup returns CDR1 SGDLS and CDR2 YYNGEE. CDR3 length equals 15 residues. In DNA, the CDR3 is TGTGCCAGCAGCGTAGAGGGACTATGGGGAGAGACCCAGTACTTC. Translated: CASSVEGLWGETQYF.

The chain is built from TRBV10-3 and TRBJ2-1; D call uncertain. V lost 3 bases and J 8 bases, leaving 11 bases between the germline ends. The V gene's germline CDR1 is ENHRY and CDR2 SYGVKD. The CDR3 has 13 residues. DNA for the CDR3: TGTGCCATCAGTGAATGGGCCTGGGATGAGCAGTTCTTC. Amino acid sequence: CAISEWAWDEQFF.

This chain connects TRBV4-3 to TRBJ2-7, with a weak D call TRBD1 (5 bases). Germline CDR1 LGHNA, CDR2 YSLEER. The ends were cut back, 0 bases at V and 0 bases at J, with 9 bases in the middle. This CDR3 has 15 amino acids. Written as DNA, the CDR3 is TGCGCCAGCAGCCAAGATGGGGCAGGCTCCTACGAGCAGTACTTC. This sequence encodes CASSQDGAGSYEQYF.

V is TRBV10-3 and J is TRBJ2-3; 7 bases match TRBD1. From germline, CDR1 is ENHRY and CDR2 SYGVKD. The J segment lost 4 bases and the V segment lost 6 bases, leaving 4 bases of the junction unmatched. The CDR3 consists of 13 residues. CDR3 residues: CAIRKGAADTQYF. The CDR3 nucleotides are TGTGCCATCAGGAAGGGGGCCGCAGATACGCAGTATTTT.

The chain employs TRBV5-4 and TRBJ1-1; TRBD1 is a possible D gene (6 bases). V dropped 4 bases and J dropped 1 base, with 11 bases sitting between them. This CDR3 has 14 residues. Germline loops: CDR1 SGHNT, CDR2 YYREEE (reference sequence). CDR3 sequence: CASSVIQGNTEAFF. The CDR3 nucleotides read TGTGCCAGCAGCGTTATACAGGGGAACACTGAAGCTTTCTTT.

The rearrangement joins TRBV5-6 to TRBJ2-5, with D perhaps matching TRBD1 or TRBD2 (6 bases each). V lost 3 bases and J 4 bases, leaving 10 bases between the germline ends. Per the germline V gene, CDR1 is SGHDT and CDR2 is YYEEEE. The length of the CDR3 is 13 residues. CDR3 nucleotides: TGTGCCAGCAGCTGGGGGGCCGGAGAGACCCAGTACTTC. Translated: CASSWGAGETQYF.

J is TRBJ1-1 and V is TRBV19, with no clear D. CDR3 length: 13 residues. The germline CDR1 and CDR2 sequences are LNHDA and SQIVND (reference sequence). Trimming took 4 bases from V and 8 from J, leaving 14 bases between them. The CDR3 DNA reads as TGTGCCAGTAGTAGGGCCAGTACCTTAGAAGCTTTCTTT. It encodes CASSRASTLEAFF.

The rearrangement joins TRBV5-6 to TRBJ2-5, with 8 bases identical to TRBD1. The CDR3 runs to 15 residues. Losses at the gene ends were 3 bases for V and 3 bases for J; bases not matched to a gene: 7. Germline CDR1 reads SGHDT; CDR2 reads YYEEEE. CDR3 nucleotides: TGTGCCAGCAGCTCCGCCGGGACAGGAGAAGAGACCCAGTACTTC. This gives the protein CASSSAGTGEETQYF. Variable domain in full (rest from reference TRBV5-6 and TRBJ2-5): DAGVTQSPTHLIKTRGQQVTLRCSPKSGHDTVSWYQQALGQGPQFIFQYYEEEERQRGNFPDRFSGHQFPNYSSELNVNALLLGDSALYLCASSSAGTGEETQYFGPGTRLLVL.

The V call is TRBV6-1, the J call TRBJ2-3; 8 positions match TRBD2. The CDR3 loop spans 16 amino acids. In germline, CDR1 is MNHNS, CDR2 SASEGT. V trimming: 2 bases; J trimming: 5 bases; junction bases outside the gene matches: 9. CDR3 in amino acids: CASSELAGVTGDTQYF. The DNA for the CDR3 is TGTGCCAGCAGTGAACTAGCGGGTGTGACGGGAGATACGCAGTATTTT.

The gene calls are TRBV28 and TRBJ1-6; TRBD1 aligns across 8 bases. The J segment lost 6 bases and the V segment lost 2 bases, leaving 0 bases of the junction unmatched. Germline values: CDR1 MDHEN, CDR2 SYDVKM. The CDR3 runs 14 residues. The DNA of the CDR3 is TGTGCCAGCAGTTTAGACAGGGGTAATTCACCCCTCCACTTT. Translation gives CASSLDRGNSPLHF.

V usage is TRBV7-9 and J usage is TRBJ1-1; 8 bases are shared with TRBD1. Losses at the gene ends were 4 bases for V and 1 base for J; bases not matched to a gene: 2. The CDR3 length is 14 residues. CDR1 and CDR2 (germline): SEHNR, FQNEAQ (reference sequence). The CDR3 DNA follows: TGTGCCAGCAGCTCTGGACAGGGGAACACTGAAGCTTTCTTT. Translated, it gives CASSSGQGNTEAFF.

V and J are TRBV10-3 and TRBJ2-7, with TRBD1 as a possible D gene (5 bases). CDR1 is ENHRY, CDR2 SYGVKD, per germline. The V and J ends lost 0 bases and 9 bases respectively, with 6 bases between them. CDR3 length: 11 residues. The CDR3 nucleotides are TGTGCCATCAGTGAGTCCAGGGCGCAGTACTTC. Protein product: CAISESRAQYF.

J is TRBJ2-4 and V is TRBV6-5; no reliable D call. The germline V gene encodes CDR1 MNHEY and CDR2 SVGAGI. V lost 0 bases and J lost 3, with 9 bases in between. This CDR3 has 15 residues. The CDR3 region has the DNA TGTGCCAGCAGTTACTCGACCCAGTACAAAAACATTCAGTACTTC. Translating gives CASSYSTQYKNIQYF.

The V and J genes are TRBV30 and TRBJ2-2; 8 bases are shared with TRBD2. The length of the CDR3 is 13 residues. The germline V gene encodes CDR1 GTSNPN and CDR2 SVGIG (reference sequence). The junction had 4 bases not matched to a gene; V was cut back by 4 bases and J by 6 bases. The CDR3 DNA sequence: TGTGCCTGGACAGGACTAGCTCCCGGGGAGCTGTTTTTT. Translated: CAWTGLAPGELFF.

The chain links TRBV4-1 to TRBJ2-2; 9 nucleotides line up with TRBD2. The CDR3 covers 17 residues. V lost 0 bases and J lost 6; bases outside the gene matches: 8. Germline V lookup: CDR1 MGHRA, CDR2 YSYEKL. The CDR3 bases are TGCGCCAGCAGCCAAGATTGGATAGCGGGAGTATCCGGGGAGCTGTTTTTT. Its translation is CASSQDWIAGVSGELFF.